Listed below are T cell receptor beta chains from one sample, sequenced in a study of control samples from healthy donors and cancer patients. Assay: immunoSEQ multiplex PCR; the TCRdb copy retains only in-frame clones and omits some. The sample carries some 150,000 clones, approximately 94% recorded once. Source material: PBMCs. The receptors derive from a man in his 60s with colorectal cancer. CDR3s include the opening cysteine and the closing phenylalanine or tryptophan. D genes are given only for firm matches. The size field is filled for only some rows; it gives once, few, many or a size class.

V: TRBV30
J: TRBJ2-3
size: once
D: -
DNA: TGTGCCTGGAGTGGCCCTAGCACAGATACGCAGTATTTT
CDR3: CAWSGPSTDTQYF

V: TRBV6-2/TRBV6-3
J: TRBJ1-1
size: -
D: -
DNA: TGTGCCAGCAGTTACTCGAGGCTGGAGTACACTGAAGCTTTCTTT
CDR3: CASSYSRLEYTEAFF

V: TRBV27
J: TRBJ1-2
size: -
D: -
DNA: TGTGCCAGCAGTTTAGGCCGAGGATCTAGGACTAACTATGGCTACACCTTC
CDR3: CASSLGRGSRTNYGYTF

V: TRBV11-2
J: TRBJ1-1
size: -
D: TRBD1
DNA: TGTGCCAGCAGCTTAGGTGGGGGACAGAGGGGTAAAACTGAAGCTTTCTTT
CDR3: CASSLGGGQRGKTEAFF

V: TRBV4-1
J: TRBJ2-2
size: -
D: -
DNA: TGCGCCAGCAGCCATTACCTGCCCGGGGAGCTGTTTTTT
CDR3: CASSHYLPGELFF

V: TRBV13
J: TRBJ2-7
size: -
D: -
DNA: TGTGCCAGCACCTCCGGGACCGAGTTTGAGCAGTACTTC
CDR3: CASTSGTEFEQYF

V: TRBV19
J: TRBJ2-7
size: -
D: -
DNA: TGTGCCAGTAGTGCCCGGGACTACGAGCAGTACTTC
CDR3: CASSARDYEQYF

V: TRBV18
J: TRBJ2-2
size: -
D: -
DNA: TGTGCCAGCTCACCCCAGGGCGACGGGGAGCTGTTTTTT
CDR3: CASSPQGDGELFF

V: TRBV7-9
J: TRBJ2-5
size: -
D: -
DNA: TGTGCCAGCAGCTTGGTGGGAAGAGAGACCCAGTACTTC
CDR3: CASSLVGRETQYF

V: TRBV5-6
J: TRBJ2-7
size: -
D: TRBD1
DNA: TGTGCCAGCAGCTTGCCCCGGACAGGGGGCTACGAGCAGTACTTC
CDR3: CASSLPRTGGYEQYF

V: TRBV4-1
J: TRBJ2-6
size: -
D: -
DNA: TGCGCCAGCAGCCAAGTCGTTTCCTCTGGGGCCAACGTCCTGACTTTC
CDR3: CASSQVVSSGANVLTF

V: TRBV5-4
J: TRBJ2-6
size: -
D: -
DNA: TGTGCCAGCAGCTTGGAGGGGCCCTCTGGGGCCAACGTCCTGACTTTC
CDR3: CASSLEGPSGANVLTF

V: TRBV19
J: TRBJ2-3
size: -
D: TRBD2
DNA: TGTGCCAGTACAGTTCACGGGGGGGATACGCAGTATTTT
CDR3: CASTVHGGDTQYF

V: TRBV2
J: TRBJ1-2
size: -
D: -
DNA: TGTGCCAGCAGTGAGGAGCGCTATGGCTACACCTTC
CDR3: CASSEERYGYTF

V: TRBV3-1/TRBV3-2
J: TRBJ1-3
size: -
D: -
DNA: TGTGCCAGCAGCCGAATGAGCTCTGGAAACACCATATATTTT
CDR3: CASSRMSSGNTIYF

V: TRBV5-1
J: TRBJ1-6
size: -
D: TRBD1
DNA: TGCGCCAGCAGCCTAGGACAGGGAGATAGTTCACCCCTCCACTTT
CDR3: CASSLGQGDSSPLHF

V: TRBV9
J: TRBJ1-2
size: -
D: TRBD1
DNA: TGTGCCAGCAGCTCGACAGGGGGCGATGGCTACACCTTC
CDR3: CASSSTGGDGYTF

V: TRBV7-2
J: TRBJ1-2
size: -
D: -
DNA: TGTGCCAGCAGCTTAGATCACACCTCTAACTATGGCTACACCTTC
CDR3: CASSLDHTSNYGYTF

V: TRBV9
J: TRBJ1-4
size: -
D: -
DNA: TGTGCCAGCAGCGTAGAAGGGACCAACAATGAAAAACTGTTTTTT
CDR3: CASSVEGTNNEKLFF

V: TRBV5-1
J: TRBJ2-1
size: -
D: TRBD2
DNA: TGCGCCAGCAGCCTCAGCGGGGGGGCCGTAGATGAGCAGTTCTTC
CDR3: CASSLSGGAVDEQFF

V: TRBV6-1
J: TRBJ1-2
size: -
D: -
DNA: TGTGCCAGCAGCTTAAACTATGGCTACACCTTC
CDR3: CASSLNYGYTF

V: TRBV19
J: TRBJ2-5
size: -
D: -
DNA: TGTGCCAGCGGACTGAGGGAAGAGACCCAGTACTTC
CDR3: CASGLREETQYF

V: TRBV5-5
J: TRBJ2-1
size: once
D: TRBD2
DNA: TGTGCCAGCAGCAAAGGGACTAGCGGGGGCCTTTACAATGAGCAGTTCTTC
CDR3: CASSKGTSGGLYNEQFF

V: TRBV3-1/TRBV3-2
J: TRBJ2-7
size: once
D: TRBD2
DNA: TGTGCCAGCACCCTAGCGGGGGCTGACCACGAGCAGTACTTC
CDR3: CASTLAGADHEQYF

V: TRBV7-9
J: TRBJ1-2
size: -
D: TRBD1
DNA: TGTGCCAGCAGTAAAGCGAACAGGGGTAACTATGGCTACACCTTC
CDR3: CASSKANRGNYGYTF

V: TRBV11-2
J: TRBJ2-5
size: once
D: -
DNA: TGTGCCAGCAGCTTGGGGGCCTGGCAAGAGACCCAGTACTTC
CDR3: CASSLGAWQETQYF

V: TRBV30
J: TRBJ1-2
size: -
D: -
DNA: TGTGCCTGGAGGGCGAAAGCTAACTATGGCTACACCTTC
CDR3: CAWRAKANYGYTF

V: TRBV20-1
J: TRBJ2-7
size: -
D: -
DNA: TGCAGTGCTAGTTATTCAGGGGGGTTGTACGAGCAGTACTTC
CDR3: CSASYSGGLYEQYF

V: TRBV20-1
J: TRBJ2-7
size: -
D: -
DNA: TGCAGTGCTAGAGCGAGCTACGAGCAGTACTTC
CDR3: CSARASYEQYF

V: TRBV2
J: TRBJ2-1
size: -
D: TRBD2
DNA: TGTGCCAGCAGCTCTACTGGGACTAGCGGGGGCCACAGCTCCTACAATGAGCAGTTCTTC
CDR3: CASSSTGTSGGHSSYNEQFF

V: TRBV19
J: TRBJ2-7
size: -
D: TRBD1
DNA: TGTGCCAGTAGCCCACAGGGGGCAGGCTACGAGCAGTACTTC
CDR3: CASSPQGAGYEQYF

V: TRBV29-1
J: TRBJ1-2
size: -
D: -
DNA: TGCAGCGCTACAGGGAGTGAGGCTGGCTACACCTTC
CDR3: CSATGSEAGYTF